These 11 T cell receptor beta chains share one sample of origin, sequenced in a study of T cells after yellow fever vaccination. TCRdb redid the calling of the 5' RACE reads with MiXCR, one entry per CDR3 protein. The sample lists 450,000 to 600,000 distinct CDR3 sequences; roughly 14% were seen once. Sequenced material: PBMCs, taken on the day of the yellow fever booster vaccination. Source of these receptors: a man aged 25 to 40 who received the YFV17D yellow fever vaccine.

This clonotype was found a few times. The CDR3 bases are TGTGCCACCAGTGATCCCGTTACGGATCGAGGAGTCTACGAGCAGTACTTC. This translates into CATSDPVTDRGVYEQYF. The chain uses TRBV24-1 and TRBJ2-7; unclear D gene. The V end lost 3 bases, the J end lost 3 bases, and 20 bases lay between the germline ends. Germline V lookup: CDR1 KGHDR, CDR2 SFDVKD. The CDR3 consists of 17 residues.

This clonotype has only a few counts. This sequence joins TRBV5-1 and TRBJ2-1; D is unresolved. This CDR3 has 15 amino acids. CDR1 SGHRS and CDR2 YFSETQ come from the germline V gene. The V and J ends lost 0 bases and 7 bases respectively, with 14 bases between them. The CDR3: CASSLGATTLNEQFF. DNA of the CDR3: TGCGCCAGCAGCTTGGGAGCAACCACCTTGAATGAGCAGTTCTTC.

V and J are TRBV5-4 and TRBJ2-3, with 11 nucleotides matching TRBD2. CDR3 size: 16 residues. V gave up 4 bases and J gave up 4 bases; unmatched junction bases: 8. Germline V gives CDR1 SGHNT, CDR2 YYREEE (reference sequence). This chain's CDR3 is CASSTGTSGPPDTQYF. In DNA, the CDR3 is TGTGCCAGCAGCACAGGGACTAGCGGACCCCCAGATACGCAGTATTTT.

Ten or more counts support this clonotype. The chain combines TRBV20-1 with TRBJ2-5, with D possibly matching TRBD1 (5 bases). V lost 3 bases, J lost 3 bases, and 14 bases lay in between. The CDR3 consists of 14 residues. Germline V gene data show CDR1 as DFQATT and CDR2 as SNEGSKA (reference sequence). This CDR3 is CSASAQGGEETQYF. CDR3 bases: TGCAGTGCTAGTGCCCAGGGTGGGGAAGAGACCCAGTACTTC.

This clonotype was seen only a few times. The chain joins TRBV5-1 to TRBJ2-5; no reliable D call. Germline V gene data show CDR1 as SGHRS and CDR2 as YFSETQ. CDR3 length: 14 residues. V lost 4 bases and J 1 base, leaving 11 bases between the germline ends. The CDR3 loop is CASSRRTFQETQYF. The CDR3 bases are TGCGCCAGCAGCCGCCGAACCTTCCAAGAGACCCAGTACTTC.

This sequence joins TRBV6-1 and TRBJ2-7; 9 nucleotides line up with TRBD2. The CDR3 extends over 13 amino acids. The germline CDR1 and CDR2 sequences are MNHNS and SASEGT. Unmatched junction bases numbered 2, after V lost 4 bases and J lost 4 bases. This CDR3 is CASSASGKYEQYF. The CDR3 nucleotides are TGTGCCAGCAGTGCTAGCGGGAAGTACGAGCAGTACTTC.

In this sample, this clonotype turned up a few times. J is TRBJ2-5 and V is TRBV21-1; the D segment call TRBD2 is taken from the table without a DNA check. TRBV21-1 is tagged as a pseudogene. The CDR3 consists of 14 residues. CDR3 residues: CASEPSREGETQYF. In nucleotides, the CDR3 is TGTGCCAGCGAACCCTCACGGGAGGGAGAGACCCAGTACTTC.

CDR3 DNA sequence: TGTGCCATCAGTGGGGGTGACGGCACTGAAGCTTTCTTT. It specifies CAISGGDGTEAFF. This chain joins TRBV10-3 and TRBJ1-1; no firm D call. This CDR3 has 13 amino acids. Germline CDR1 and CDR2: ENHRY and SYGVKD. Trimming left V 4 bases short and J 4 bases short, with 10 bases between.

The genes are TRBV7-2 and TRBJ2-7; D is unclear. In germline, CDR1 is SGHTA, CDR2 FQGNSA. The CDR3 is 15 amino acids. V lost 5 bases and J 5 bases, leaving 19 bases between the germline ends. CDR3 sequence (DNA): TGTGCCAGCAGCCCTCGGGCCATACCTTGGGACGAGCAGTACTTC. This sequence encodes CASSPRAIPWDEQYF. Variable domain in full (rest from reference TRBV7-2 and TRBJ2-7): GAGVSQSPSNKVTEKGKDVELRCDPISGHTALYWYRQSLGQGLEFLIYFQGNSAPDKSGLPSDRFSAERTGGSVSTLTIQRTQQEDSAVYLCASSPRAIPWDEQYFGPGTRLTVT.

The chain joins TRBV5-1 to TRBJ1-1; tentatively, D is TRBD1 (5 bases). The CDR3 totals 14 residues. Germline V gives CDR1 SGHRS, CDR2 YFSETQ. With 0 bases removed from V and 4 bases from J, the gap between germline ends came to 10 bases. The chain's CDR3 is CASSLEAGLTEAFF. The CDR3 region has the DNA TGCGCCAGCAGCTTGGAAGCGGGACTCACTGAAGCTTTCTTT.

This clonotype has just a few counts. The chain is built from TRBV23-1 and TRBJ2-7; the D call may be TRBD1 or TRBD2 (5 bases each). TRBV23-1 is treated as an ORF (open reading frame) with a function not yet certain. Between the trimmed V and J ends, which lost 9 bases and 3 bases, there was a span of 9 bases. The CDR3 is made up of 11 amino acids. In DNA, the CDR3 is TGCGCCAGGGGACCGGACTACGAGCAGTACTTC. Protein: CARGPDYEQYF.